The next 18 T cell receptor beta chains were all read from a single sample in a study of response to subunit inactivated influenza vaccine. TCRdb processed the RT-PCR reads anew with MiXCR; each CDR3 protein has one entry. The sample yields about 540,000 distinct CDR3 sequences, less than 25% seen once. The same data also went into a second study, on T cells expressing NK-cell markers. Per that paper: In generating TCR beta cDNA, 5'RACE template switching with UMIs was used.

The material was CD4+ T cells sorted from PBMCs, obtained 12 days after vaccination. These receptors were taken from a man aged 45 to 65 who received an inactivated influenza vaccine.

This clonotype was counted between two and nine times. In DNA form, the CDR3 reads TGTGCCAGCAGTTTACAGGGTTTCGACACTGAAGCTTTCTTT. Protein sequence: CASSLQGFDTEAFF. The chain is built from TRBV12-3 or TRBV12-4 and TRBJ1-1; weak D call: TRBD1 (5 bases). This CDR3 comprises 14 residues. Trimming left V 2 bases short and J 3 bases short, with 10 bases between.

This chain joins TRBV4-3 and TRBJ2-3; TRBD2 matches 14 bases. This CDR3 region has 16 residues. Germline CDR1 LGHNA, CDR2 YSLEER. J was trimmed by 9 bases and V by 2 bases; bases with no gene match: 7. DNA for the CDR3: TGCGCCAGCAGCCAAAGACTAGCGGGAGGGCCAGGGACGCAGTATTTT. This codes for CASSQRLAGGPGTQYF.

The chain is built from TRBV7-9 and TRBJ2-5, with TRBD2 matching 7 bases. Germline CDR1 reads SEHNR; CDR2 reads FQNEAQ (reference sequence). V gave up 4 bases and J gave up 4 bases; unmatched junction bases: 12. This CDR3 is built from 16 residues. CDR3 bases: TGTGCCAGCAGCTATGGATCGGGGGGTGCACCAGAGACCCAGTACTTC. This gives the protein CASSYGSGGAPETQYF.

The CDR3: CASRPGTSGVTDTQYF. DNA for the CDR3: TGCGCCAGCAGGCCCGGGACTAGCGGGGTGACAGATACGCAGTATTTT. This chain uses TRBV5-1 with TRBJ2-3; TRBD2 agrees at 13 bases. This CDR3 is built from 16 residues. Trimming removed 5 bases from V and 3 bases from J; junction bases left unmatched: 6. CDR1 is SGHRS and CDR2 is YFSETQ in the germline V gene.

This chain joins TRBV5-1 and TRBJ2-2; no definite D call. V was shortened by 4 bases and J by 5 bases, with 12 bases between the two germline ends. Looked up from germline, CDR1 is SGHRS and CDR2 is YFSETQ. The CDR3 consists of 14 residues. The chain's CDR3 is CASSPSLTTGELFF. The DNA of the CDR3 is TGCGCCAGCAGCCCGAGTCTAACGACCGGGGAGCTGTTTTTT.

The V and J genes are TRBV2 and TRBJ1-6; TRBD1 aligns across 8 bases. The CDR3 sequence is 14 residues long. CDR1 SNHLY and CDR2 FYNNEI come from the germline V gene. With V trimmed by 11 bases and J by 10 bases, 13 bases remained unmatched. This CDR3 reads CAGDVQGVSSPLHF. CDR3 nucleotides: TGTGCCGGTGACGTACAGGGGGTAAGCTCACCCCTCCACTTT.

This clonotype was recorded many times. This chain connects TRBV5-5 to TRBJ2-5; 7 positions match TRBD1. Germline-derived CDR1 and CDR2 are SGHKS and YYEKEE (reference sequence). V lost 4 bases and J lost 1; bases outside the gene matches: 4. This CDR3 has 14 residues. Here the CDR3 reads CASSQGQLQETQYF. The CDR3 DNA reads as TGTGCCAGCAGCCAGGGACAGCTCCAAGAGACCCAGTACTTC.

In its sample, this clonotype was seen many times. V and J are TRBV18 and TRBJ1-2; D ambiguous. Trimming cost V 3 bases and J 2 bases, with 7 bases left between them. The CDR3 consists of 13 residues. Germline CDR1 is KGHSH and CDR2 is LQKENI. For the CDR3, the DNA is TGTGCCAGCTCACCGGGCAGAAACTATGGCTACACCTTC. Its protein product is CASSPGRNYGYTF.

The rearrangement links TRBV4-3 to TRBJ1-1; weak D call: TRBD1 (6 bases). Germline V CDR1 and CDR2: LGHNA, YSLEER. V lost 6 bases and J lost 0, with 14 bases in between. The length of the CDR3 is 15 residues. CDR3 sequence reads: CASSMGHRLNTEAFF. The DNA of the CDR3 is TGCGCCAGCAGTATGGGACACCGTCTGAACACTGAAGCTTTCTTT.

A few counts support this clonotype. The chain couples TRBV28 to TRBJ2-1, with 7 bases that match TRBD2. V was clipped by 6 bases and J by 5 bases; unmatched bases: 4. The CDR3 has 13 residues. Germline assignment: CDR1 MDHEN and CDR2 SYDVKM. The CDR3 DNA sequence: TGTGCCAGCAGACCGGGACTACACAATGAGCAGTTCTTC. It is translated as CASRPGLHNEQFF.

The CDR3 DNA sequence: TGTGCCAGCAGCCCCACCTTAGCCAGCCAAGAGACCCAGTACTTC. The encoded protein is CASSPTLASQETQYF. The chain has TRBV5-5 and TRBJ2-5; D is unresolved. The CDR3 is 15 residues long. Germline V gene sequence: CDR1 SGHKS, CDR2 YYEKEE (reference sequence). Deletions cut 4 bases from V and 1 base from J, with 14 bases between.

The chain has TRBV20-1 and TRBJ1-1; D is uncertain. CDR3 size: 15 residues. CDR1 and CDR2 (germline): DFQATT, SNEGSKA (reference sequence). Trimming removed 3 bases at V and 4 bases at J, with 18 bases between. This chain's CDR3 is CSASFQLGSATEAFF. In DNA form, the CDR3 reads TGCAGTGCTAGCTTCCAATTGGGGAGCGCCACTGAAGCTTTCTTT.

This clonotype showed up just a few times. V is TRBV27 and J is TRBJ2-2; TRBD2 matches at 9 bases. The germline V gene encodes CDR1 MNHEY and CDR2 SMNVEV (reference sequence). The CDR3 is made up of 14 amino acids. V dropped 2 bases and J dropped 5; count of bases not matched to a gene: 0. CDR3 nucleotide sequence: TGTGCCAGCAGTTTAGGACTAGCGACCGGGGAGCTGTTTTTT. Protein sequence: CASSLGLATGELFF.

This sequence joins TRBV15 and TRBJ2-7, with unresolved D. The germline V gene has CDR1 LNHNV and CDR2 YYDKDF (reference sequence). V gave up 0 bases and J gave up 9 bases, with 18 bases separating them. This CDR3 has 15 residues. The DNA for the CDR3 is TGTGCCACCAGCAGAGACTACAGCGACCCTCCTGGGCAGTACTTC. This sequence encodes CATSRDYSDPPGQYF.

This chain joins TRBV20-1 and TRBJ2-5; D uncertain. This CDR3 contains 15 residues. Trimming took off 3 bases at V and 1 base at J, with 15 bases between the two ends. The V gene's germline CDR1 is DFQATT and CDR2 SNEGSKA (reference sequence). The CDR3 sequence: CSASRVGPFQETQYF. CDR3 nucleotide sequence: TGCAGTGCTAGCCGGGTTGGGCCCTTCCAAGAGACCCAGTACTTC.

The CDR3 DNA is TGTGCCAGCAGCCGGACAGGTGGGGACAGGGGGGATCAGCCCCAGCATTTT. This codes for CASSRTGGDRGDQPQHF. This sequence joins TRBV7-8 and TRBJ1-5; 11 positions match TRBD1. This CDR3 region has 17 residues. CDR1 is SGHVS, CDR2 FQNEAQ, per germline. Unmatched junction bases numbered 11, after V lost 5 bases and J lost 5 bases.

The table lists this clonotype with a few counts. V usage is TRBV7-6 and J usage is TRBJ2-6; 7 positions agree with TRBD1. The CDR3 totals 17 residues. The V gene end was trimmed by 1 base and the J gene end by 0 bases; junction bases not matched to a gene: 3. Germline loops: CDR1 SGHVS, CDR2 FNYEAQ. CDR3 bases: TGTGCCAGCAGCTTAGGGGACAGTAGCTCTGGGGCCAACGTCCTGACTTTC. Translating gives CASSLGDSSSGANVLTF.

This rearrangement joins TRBV6-1 to TRBJ1-1; TRBD1 might be the D (5 bases). Germline-derived CDR1 and CDR2 are MNHNS and SASEGT. V lost 2 bases and J lost 1, with 14 bases in between. The CDR3 is 16 residues long. CDR3 residues: CASSEFPGATNTEAFF. DNA for the CDR3: TGTGCCAGCAGTGAATTTCCTGGGGCGACGAACACTGAAGCTTTCTTT.